This T cell receptor (beta chain) originates from a study of T cells in localized non-small cell lung cancer. General study findings and limits: Uninvolved adjacent lung showed higher T cell clonality than tumor.

To note about this clone: The antigen remains undetermined.

Between the trimmed V and J ends, which lost 4 bases and 1 base, there was a span of 10 bases. The CDR3 is 14 amino acids. CDR1 is LGHNA and CDR2 is YNFKEQ in the germline V gene. Repertoires were generated with immunoSEQ multiplex PCR, while TCRdb's copy carries only in-frame clones and drops some. Of 41,000 or so clones in the sample, approximately 90% were seen once. The TCR was taken from a woman aged 18 to 55 with stage III lung adenocarcinoma. This specimen was peripheral blood, taken before any cancer treatment. The rearrangement joins TRBV4-2 to TRBJ2-5; D possibly uses TRBD1 or TRBD2 (5 bases each). The CDR3 is CASSLGGSQETQYF. In DNA form, the CDR3 reads TGTGCCAGCAGCCTTGGGGGTTCCCAAGAGACCCAGTACTTC.